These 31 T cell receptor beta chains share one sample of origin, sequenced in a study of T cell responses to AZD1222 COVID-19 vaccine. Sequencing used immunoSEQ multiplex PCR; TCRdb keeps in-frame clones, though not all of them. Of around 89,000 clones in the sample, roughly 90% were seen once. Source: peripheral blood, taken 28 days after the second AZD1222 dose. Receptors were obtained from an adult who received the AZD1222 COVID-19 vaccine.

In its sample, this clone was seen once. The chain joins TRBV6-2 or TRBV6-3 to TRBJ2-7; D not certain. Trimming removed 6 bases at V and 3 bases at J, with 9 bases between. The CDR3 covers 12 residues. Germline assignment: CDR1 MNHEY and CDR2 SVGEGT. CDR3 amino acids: CASSPGNYEQYF. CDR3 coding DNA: TGTGCCAGCAGCCCAGGAAACTACGAGCAGTACTTC.

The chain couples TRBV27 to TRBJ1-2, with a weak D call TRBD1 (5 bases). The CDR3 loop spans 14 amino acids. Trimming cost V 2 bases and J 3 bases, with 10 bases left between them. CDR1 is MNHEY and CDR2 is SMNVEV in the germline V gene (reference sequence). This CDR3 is CASSLAGTYYGYTF. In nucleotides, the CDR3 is TGTGCCAGCAGTTTAGCGGGGACCTACTATGGCTACACCTTC.

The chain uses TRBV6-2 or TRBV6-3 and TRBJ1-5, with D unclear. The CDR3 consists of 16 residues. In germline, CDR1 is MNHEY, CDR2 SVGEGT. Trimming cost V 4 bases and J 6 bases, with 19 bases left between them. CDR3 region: CASSSPGRESGQPQHF. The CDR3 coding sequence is TGTGCCAGCAGTTCCCCGGGGAGGGAGTCTGGTCAGCCCCAGCATTTT.

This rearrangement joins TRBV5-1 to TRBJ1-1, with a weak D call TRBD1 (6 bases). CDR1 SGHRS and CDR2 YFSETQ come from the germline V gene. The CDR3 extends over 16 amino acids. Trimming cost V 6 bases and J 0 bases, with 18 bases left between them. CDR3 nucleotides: TGCGCCAGCACCGGGTGGGGGGCTACCATGAACACTGAAGCTTTCTTT. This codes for CASTGWGATMNTEAFF.

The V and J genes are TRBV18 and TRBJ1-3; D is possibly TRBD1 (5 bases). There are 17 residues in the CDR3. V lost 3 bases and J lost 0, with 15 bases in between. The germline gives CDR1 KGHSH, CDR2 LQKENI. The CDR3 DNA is TGTGCCAGCTCACCGGCACTGGGGCAGAGCTCTGGAAACACCATATATTTT. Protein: CASSPALGQSSGNTIYF.

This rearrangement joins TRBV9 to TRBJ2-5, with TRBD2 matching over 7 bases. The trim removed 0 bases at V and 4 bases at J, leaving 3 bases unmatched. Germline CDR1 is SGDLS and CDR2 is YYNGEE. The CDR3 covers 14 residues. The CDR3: CASSVVLASETQYF. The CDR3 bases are TGTGCCAGCAGCGTAGTACTAGCGTCAGAGACCCAGTACTTC.

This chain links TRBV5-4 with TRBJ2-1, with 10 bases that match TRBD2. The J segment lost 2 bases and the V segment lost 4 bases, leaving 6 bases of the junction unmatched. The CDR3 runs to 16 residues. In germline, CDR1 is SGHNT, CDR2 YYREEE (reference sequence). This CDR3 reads CASSEEAGGPYNEQFF. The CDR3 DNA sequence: TGTGCCAGCAGCGAAGAAGCGGGGGGGCCCTACAATGAGCAGTTCTTC.

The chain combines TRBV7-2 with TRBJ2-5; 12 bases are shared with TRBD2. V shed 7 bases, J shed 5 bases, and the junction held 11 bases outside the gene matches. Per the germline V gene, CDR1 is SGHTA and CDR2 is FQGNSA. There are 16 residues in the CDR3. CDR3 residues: CASTLGLAGQGETQYF. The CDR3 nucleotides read TGTGCCAGCACCCTGGGACTAGCGGGCCAGGGGGAGACCCAGTACTTC. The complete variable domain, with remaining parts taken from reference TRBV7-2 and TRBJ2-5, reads GAGVSQSPSNKVTEKGKDVELRCDPISGHTALYWYRQSLGQGLEFLIYFQGNSAPDKSGLPSDRFSAERTGGSVSTLTIQRTQQEDSAVYLCASTLGLAGQGETQYFGPGTRLLVL.

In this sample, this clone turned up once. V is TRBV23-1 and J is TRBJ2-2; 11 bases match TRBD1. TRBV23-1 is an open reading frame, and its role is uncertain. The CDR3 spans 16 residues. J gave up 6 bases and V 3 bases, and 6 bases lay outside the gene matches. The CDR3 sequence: CASSHNGTGGSGELFF. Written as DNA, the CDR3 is TGCGCCAGCAGTCACAACGGGACAGGGGGGTCCGGGGAGCTGTTTTTT.

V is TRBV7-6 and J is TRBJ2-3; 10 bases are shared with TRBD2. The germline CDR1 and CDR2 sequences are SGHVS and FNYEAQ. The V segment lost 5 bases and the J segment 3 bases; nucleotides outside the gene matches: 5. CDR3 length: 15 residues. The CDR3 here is CASSKSSGGTDTQYF. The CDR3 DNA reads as TGTGCCAGCAGCAAGTCTAGCGGGGGAACAGATACGCAGTATTTT.

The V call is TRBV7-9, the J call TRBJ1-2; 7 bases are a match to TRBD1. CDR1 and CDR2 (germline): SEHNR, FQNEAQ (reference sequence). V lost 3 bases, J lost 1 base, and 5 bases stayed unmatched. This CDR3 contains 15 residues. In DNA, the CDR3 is TGTGCCAGCAGCTTTCCGGGACAGTTTAACTATGGCTACACCTTC. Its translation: CASSFPGQFNYGYTF.

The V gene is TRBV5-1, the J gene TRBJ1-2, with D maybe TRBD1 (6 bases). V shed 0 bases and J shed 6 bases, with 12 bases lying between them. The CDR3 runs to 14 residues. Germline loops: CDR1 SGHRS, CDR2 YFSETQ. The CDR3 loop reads CASSLGAQGDGYTF. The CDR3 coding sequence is TGCGCCAGCAGCTTGGGCGCACAGGGAGATGGCTACACCTTC.

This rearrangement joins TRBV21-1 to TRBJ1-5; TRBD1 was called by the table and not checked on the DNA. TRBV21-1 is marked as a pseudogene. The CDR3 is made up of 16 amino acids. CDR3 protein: CASRGQGSLYGQPQHF. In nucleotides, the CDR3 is TGTGCCAGTCGGGGACAGGGGAGCTTGTACGGTCAGCCCCAGCATTTT.

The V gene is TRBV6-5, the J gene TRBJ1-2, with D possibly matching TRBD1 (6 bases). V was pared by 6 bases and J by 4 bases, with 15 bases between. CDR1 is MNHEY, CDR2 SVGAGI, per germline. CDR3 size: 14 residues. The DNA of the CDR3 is TGTGCCAGCAGCGGGACATTGGGGCTCTATGGCTACACCTTC. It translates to CASSGTLGLYGYTF.

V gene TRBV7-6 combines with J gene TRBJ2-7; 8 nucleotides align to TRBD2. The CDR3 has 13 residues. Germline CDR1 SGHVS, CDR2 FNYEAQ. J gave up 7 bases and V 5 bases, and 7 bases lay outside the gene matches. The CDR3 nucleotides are TGTGCCAGCAGCCTGACTAGCGCCTGGGAGCAGTACTTC. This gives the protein CASSLTSAWEQYF.

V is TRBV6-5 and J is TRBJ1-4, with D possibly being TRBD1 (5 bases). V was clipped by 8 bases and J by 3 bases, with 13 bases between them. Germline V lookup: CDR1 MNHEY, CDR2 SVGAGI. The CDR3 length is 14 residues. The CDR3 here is CASGRTSANEKLFF. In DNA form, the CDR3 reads TGTGCCAGCGGAAGGACATCTGCTAATGAAAAACTGTTTTTT.

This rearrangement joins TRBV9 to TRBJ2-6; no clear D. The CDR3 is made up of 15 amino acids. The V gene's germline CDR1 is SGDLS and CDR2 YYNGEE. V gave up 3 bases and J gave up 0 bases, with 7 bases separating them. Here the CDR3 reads CASSATYSGANVLTF. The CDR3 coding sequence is TGTGCCAGCAGCGCCACCTACTCTGGGGCCAACGTCCTGACTTTC.

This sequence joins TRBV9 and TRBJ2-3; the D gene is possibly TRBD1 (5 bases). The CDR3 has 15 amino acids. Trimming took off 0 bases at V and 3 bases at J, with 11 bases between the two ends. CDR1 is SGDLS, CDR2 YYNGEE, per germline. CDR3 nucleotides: TGTGCCAGCAGCGTAGGGGCAGGGAAGACAGATACGCAGTATTTT. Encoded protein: CASSVGAGKTDTQYF.

CDR3 sequence (DNA): TGCAGTGCTAGTAGCTTTGGGGGACAGGGGAAGGGCTACACCTTC. Translating it yields CSASSFGGQGKGYTF. The chain carries TRBV20-1 and TRBJ1-2; 10 bases are a match to TRBD1. The ends lost 3 bases at V and 8 bases at J; junction bases unmatched: 12. Germline CDR1 DFQATT, CDR2 SNEGSKA (reference sequence). This CDR3 is built from 15 residues.

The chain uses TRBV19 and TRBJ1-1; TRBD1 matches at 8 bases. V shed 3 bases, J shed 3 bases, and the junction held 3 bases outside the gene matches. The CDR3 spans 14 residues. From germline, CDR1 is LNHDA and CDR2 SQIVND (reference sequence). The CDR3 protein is CASSITGGDTEAFF. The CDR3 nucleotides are TGTGCCAGTAGTATCACAGGGGGGGACACTGAAGCTTTCTTT.

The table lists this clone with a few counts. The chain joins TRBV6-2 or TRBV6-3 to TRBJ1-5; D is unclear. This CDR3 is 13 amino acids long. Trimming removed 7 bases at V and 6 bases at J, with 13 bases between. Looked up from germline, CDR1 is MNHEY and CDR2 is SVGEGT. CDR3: CASTPSLPQPQHF. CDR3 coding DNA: TGTGCCAGCACCCCAAGTCTGCCTCAGCCCCAGCATTTT.

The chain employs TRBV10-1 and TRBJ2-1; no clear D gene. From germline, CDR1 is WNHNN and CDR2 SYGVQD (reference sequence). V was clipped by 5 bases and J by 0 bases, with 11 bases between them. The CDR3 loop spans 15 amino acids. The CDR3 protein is CASSRSWGSYNEQFF. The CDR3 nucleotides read TGCGCCAGCAGTCGTTCATGGGGCTCCTACAATGAGCAGTTCTTC.

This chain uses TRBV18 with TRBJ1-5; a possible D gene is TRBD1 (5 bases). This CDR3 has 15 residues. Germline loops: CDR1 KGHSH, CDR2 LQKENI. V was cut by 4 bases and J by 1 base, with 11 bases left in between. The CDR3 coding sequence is TGTGCCAGCTCACGGACATCAGCGAGCAATCAGCCCCAGCATTTT. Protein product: CASSRTSASNQPQHF.

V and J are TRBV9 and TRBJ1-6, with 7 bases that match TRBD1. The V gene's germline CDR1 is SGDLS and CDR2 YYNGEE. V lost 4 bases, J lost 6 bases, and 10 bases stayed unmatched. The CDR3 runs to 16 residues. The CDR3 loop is CASSPREGAFNSPLHF. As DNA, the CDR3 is TGTGCCAGCAGCCCTCGGGAGGGGGCCTTTAATTCACCCCTCCACTTT.

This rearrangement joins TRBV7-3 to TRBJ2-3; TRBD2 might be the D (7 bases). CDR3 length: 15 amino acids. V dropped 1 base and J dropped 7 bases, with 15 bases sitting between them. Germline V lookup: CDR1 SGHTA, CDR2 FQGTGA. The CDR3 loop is CASSLSAGGLNTQYF. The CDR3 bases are TGTGCCAGCAGCTTAAGTGCCGGGGGGCTTAATACGCAGTATTTT.

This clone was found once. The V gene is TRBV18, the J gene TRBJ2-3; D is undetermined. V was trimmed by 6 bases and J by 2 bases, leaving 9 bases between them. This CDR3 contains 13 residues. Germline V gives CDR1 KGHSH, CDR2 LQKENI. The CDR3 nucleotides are TGTGCCAGCTCCCAAACGGTCACAGATACGCAGTATTTT. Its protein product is CASSQTVTDTQYF. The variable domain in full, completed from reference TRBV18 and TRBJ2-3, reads NAGVMQNPRHLVRRRGQEARLRCSPMKGHSHVYWYRQLPEEGLKFMVYLQKENIIDESGMPKERFSAEFPKEGPSILRIQQVVRGDSAAYFCASSQTVTDTQYFGPGTRLTVL.

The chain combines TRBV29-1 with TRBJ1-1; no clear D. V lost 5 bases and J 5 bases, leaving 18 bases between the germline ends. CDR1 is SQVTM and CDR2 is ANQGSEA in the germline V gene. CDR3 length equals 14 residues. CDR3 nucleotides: TGCAGCGTTCGTTGGGGTGGCGGGAGGACTGAAGCTTTCTTT. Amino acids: CSVRWGGGRTEAFF.

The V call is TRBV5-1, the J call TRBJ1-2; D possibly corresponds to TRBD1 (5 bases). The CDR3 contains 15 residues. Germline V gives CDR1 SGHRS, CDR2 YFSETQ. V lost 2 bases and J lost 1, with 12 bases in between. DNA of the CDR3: TGCGCCAGCAGCTTAGGGACGGGATTTAACTATGGCTACACCTTC. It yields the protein CASSLGTGFNYGYTF.

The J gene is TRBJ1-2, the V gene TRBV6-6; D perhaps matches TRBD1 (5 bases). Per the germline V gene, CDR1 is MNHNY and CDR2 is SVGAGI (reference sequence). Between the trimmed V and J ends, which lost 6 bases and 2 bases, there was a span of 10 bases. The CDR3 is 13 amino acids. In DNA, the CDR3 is TGTGCCAGCAGCCCGGGGACCAACTATGGCTACACCTTC. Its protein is CASSPGTNYGYTF.

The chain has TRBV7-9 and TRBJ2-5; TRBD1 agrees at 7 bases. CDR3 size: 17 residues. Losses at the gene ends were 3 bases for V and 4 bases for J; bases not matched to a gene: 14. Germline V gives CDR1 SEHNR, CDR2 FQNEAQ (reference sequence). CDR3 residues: CASSFFEGGYALETQYF. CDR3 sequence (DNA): TGTGCCAGCAGCTTCTTTGAAGGGGGCTATGCGCTAGAGACCCAGTACTTC.

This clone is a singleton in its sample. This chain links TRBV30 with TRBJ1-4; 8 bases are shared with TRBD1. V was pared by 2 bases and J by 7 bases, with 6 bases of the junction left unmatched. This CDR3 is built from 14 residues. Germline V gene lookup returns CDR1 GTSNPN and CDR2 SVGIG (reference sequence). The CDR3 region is CAWSNYGQGEKLFF. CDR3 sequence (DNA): TGTGCCTGGAGTAACTACGGACAGGGTGAAAAACTGTTTTTT.